The T cell receptor beta chain described here comes from a study of CD8 T cells in Susac syndrome. V lost 2 bases and J lost 3, with 12 bases in between. This CDR3 has 15 amino acids. cDNA came from around 0.54 to 1 ug RNA primed by random hexamers. TCRdb re-derived calls from the immunoSEQ multiplex PCR reads in MiXCR, one entry per CDR3 protein. The sample comprises just over 150,000 distinct CDR3 sequences, 85% to 95% of which are singletons, and approximately 0.17% rests with the top ten. Recently defined diagnostic criteria for definite or probable disease were fulfilled by Susac syndrome patients.

The sample consisted of CD4+ T cells from PBMCs. The genes are TRBV12-3 or TRBV12-4 and TRBJ2-3, with D perhaps TRBD2 (7 bases). The TCR comes from a human donor with Susac syndrome. CDR3 in amino acids: CASSLRGGATDTQYF. CDR3 in DNA: TGTGCCAGCAGTTTAAGGGGGGGGGCGACAGATACGCAGTATTTT.